These T cell receptor beta chains were read from a single sample in a study of cytomegalovirus exposure and HLA in healthy donors. The table came from immunoSEQ multiplex PCR; TCRdb's copy has only in-frame clones and leaves some out. The sample lists 110,000 to 150,000 clones, 70% occurring once. The specimen was PBMCs. These receptor sequences come from a woman in her sixties in good health and CMV-seropositive. Each CDR3 is given without its conserved first and last residue. A D gene is named only where the DNA matches it firmly. Size tells how often a clone was seen (once, few, many) or the class of an expanded clone, and some rows leave it out.

>-|TRBV6-1|TRBD2
ASSEQGLAGGGYEQY
>-|TRBV5-1|TRBD1
ASTPWTGHEAF
>-|TRBV6-6|-
ASSPGVPVEQF
>-|TRBV7-9|TRBD2
ASSLLEASGSHEQY
>-|TRBV30|-
AWSQAKGIGEKLF
>once|TRBV7-3|TRBD1
ASSRGQGLIETEAF
>-|TRBV28|-
ASSPPDQGFTEAF
>once|TRBV5-8|TRBD1
ASSLYRGPDTQY
>few|TRBV25-1|-
ASSEREPSYNEQF
>few|TRBV5-1|-
ASSSSIASSYNEQF
>-|TRBV4-1|-
ASSRDHGQYNQPQH
>-|TRBV6-4|TRBD1
ARRFRDRVRCSYNEQF
>-|TRBV7-9|-
ASSLVKFQYHMNTEAF
>few|TRBV18|TRBD1
ASSPGQGSNQPQH
>-|TRBV28|-
ASSLPGDKYEQY
>-|TRBV11-2|TRBD2
ASSRRTSGRTKPETQY
>-|TRBV30|-
AWEPEGGLWNTEAF
>-|TRBV28|TRBD1
ASSFRDRRNQPQH
>-|TRBV7-2|TRBD2
ASSALLAGTNTGELF
>-|TRBV5-6|TRBD1
ASSGNYRGLGETQY
>few|TRBV9|TRBD1
ASSVVPRDRENQPQH
>-|TRBV20-1|-
CARGAGKLF
>many|TRBV19|TRBD1
ASSNRGSSGANVLT
>-|TRBV6-6|-
ASSKEGPPAYGYT
>-|TRBV21-1|-
ARTGCNQPQH
>-|TRBV19|-
ASHREGRTEAF
>-|TRBV7-3|TRBD2
ASSPGLAGDSEQY
>-|TRBV7-8|TRBD2
ASSLGLAGTGELF
>-|TRBV27|TRBD2
ASSLRGASGRALSAYEQY
>-|TRBV18|-
ASSPTGSAYEQY
>few|TRBV18|TRBD1
ASSPFRGEQY
>few|TRBV6-6|-
AEAGGTNEKLF
>few|TRBV2|-
ASRVESLINIQY
>-|TRBV6-5|TRBD1
ASRRGQGAYNEQF
>-|TRBV19|TRBD1
ASSGTGGRRETQY
>few|TRBV5-6|TRBD2
ASSYGLAGAEQY
>many|TRBV4-1|-
ATNRGASTGEAF
>-|TRBV28|TRBD1
ASSLWTGVEQF
>-|TRBV19|-
ASSMRQVNTEAF
>once|TRBV19|-
ASSGSGGLSNQPQH